The entry that follows covers one T cell receptor beta chain sequence. This entry is derived from a study of blood T cell repertoires in COVID-19. As for the study in general: Samples representing acute and convalescent COVID-19 were sourced from the United States, Italy and Spain.

Enrolment of Seattle patients took place during active infection, and they were followed longitudinally. Authors' data handling: Amplified reference gene primers provided the basis for estimating nucleated cell counts. Here immunoSEQ multiplex PCR was the method, and the copy in TCRdb shows in-frame clones only, minus some. V, J and clone size are taken as reported in that table, and D and trimming were inferred from the DNA itself. The table records some 240,000 clones, 81% of them present only once. The source of this sequence is a woman over 75 with COVID-19, enrolled during active disease. Source material: peripheral blood.

The DNA of the CDR3 is TGTGCCAGCAGCTTCTGGACAGGGAGCTCTGGAAACACCATATATTTT. Protein product: CASSFWTGSSGNTIYF. The chain employs TRBV7-2 and TRBJ1-3, with 8 bases lining up with TRBD1. V was clipped by 3 bases and J by 0 bases; unmatched bases: 4. Per the germline V gene, CDR1 is SGHTA and CDR2 is FQGNSA. The CDR3 length is 16 residues.